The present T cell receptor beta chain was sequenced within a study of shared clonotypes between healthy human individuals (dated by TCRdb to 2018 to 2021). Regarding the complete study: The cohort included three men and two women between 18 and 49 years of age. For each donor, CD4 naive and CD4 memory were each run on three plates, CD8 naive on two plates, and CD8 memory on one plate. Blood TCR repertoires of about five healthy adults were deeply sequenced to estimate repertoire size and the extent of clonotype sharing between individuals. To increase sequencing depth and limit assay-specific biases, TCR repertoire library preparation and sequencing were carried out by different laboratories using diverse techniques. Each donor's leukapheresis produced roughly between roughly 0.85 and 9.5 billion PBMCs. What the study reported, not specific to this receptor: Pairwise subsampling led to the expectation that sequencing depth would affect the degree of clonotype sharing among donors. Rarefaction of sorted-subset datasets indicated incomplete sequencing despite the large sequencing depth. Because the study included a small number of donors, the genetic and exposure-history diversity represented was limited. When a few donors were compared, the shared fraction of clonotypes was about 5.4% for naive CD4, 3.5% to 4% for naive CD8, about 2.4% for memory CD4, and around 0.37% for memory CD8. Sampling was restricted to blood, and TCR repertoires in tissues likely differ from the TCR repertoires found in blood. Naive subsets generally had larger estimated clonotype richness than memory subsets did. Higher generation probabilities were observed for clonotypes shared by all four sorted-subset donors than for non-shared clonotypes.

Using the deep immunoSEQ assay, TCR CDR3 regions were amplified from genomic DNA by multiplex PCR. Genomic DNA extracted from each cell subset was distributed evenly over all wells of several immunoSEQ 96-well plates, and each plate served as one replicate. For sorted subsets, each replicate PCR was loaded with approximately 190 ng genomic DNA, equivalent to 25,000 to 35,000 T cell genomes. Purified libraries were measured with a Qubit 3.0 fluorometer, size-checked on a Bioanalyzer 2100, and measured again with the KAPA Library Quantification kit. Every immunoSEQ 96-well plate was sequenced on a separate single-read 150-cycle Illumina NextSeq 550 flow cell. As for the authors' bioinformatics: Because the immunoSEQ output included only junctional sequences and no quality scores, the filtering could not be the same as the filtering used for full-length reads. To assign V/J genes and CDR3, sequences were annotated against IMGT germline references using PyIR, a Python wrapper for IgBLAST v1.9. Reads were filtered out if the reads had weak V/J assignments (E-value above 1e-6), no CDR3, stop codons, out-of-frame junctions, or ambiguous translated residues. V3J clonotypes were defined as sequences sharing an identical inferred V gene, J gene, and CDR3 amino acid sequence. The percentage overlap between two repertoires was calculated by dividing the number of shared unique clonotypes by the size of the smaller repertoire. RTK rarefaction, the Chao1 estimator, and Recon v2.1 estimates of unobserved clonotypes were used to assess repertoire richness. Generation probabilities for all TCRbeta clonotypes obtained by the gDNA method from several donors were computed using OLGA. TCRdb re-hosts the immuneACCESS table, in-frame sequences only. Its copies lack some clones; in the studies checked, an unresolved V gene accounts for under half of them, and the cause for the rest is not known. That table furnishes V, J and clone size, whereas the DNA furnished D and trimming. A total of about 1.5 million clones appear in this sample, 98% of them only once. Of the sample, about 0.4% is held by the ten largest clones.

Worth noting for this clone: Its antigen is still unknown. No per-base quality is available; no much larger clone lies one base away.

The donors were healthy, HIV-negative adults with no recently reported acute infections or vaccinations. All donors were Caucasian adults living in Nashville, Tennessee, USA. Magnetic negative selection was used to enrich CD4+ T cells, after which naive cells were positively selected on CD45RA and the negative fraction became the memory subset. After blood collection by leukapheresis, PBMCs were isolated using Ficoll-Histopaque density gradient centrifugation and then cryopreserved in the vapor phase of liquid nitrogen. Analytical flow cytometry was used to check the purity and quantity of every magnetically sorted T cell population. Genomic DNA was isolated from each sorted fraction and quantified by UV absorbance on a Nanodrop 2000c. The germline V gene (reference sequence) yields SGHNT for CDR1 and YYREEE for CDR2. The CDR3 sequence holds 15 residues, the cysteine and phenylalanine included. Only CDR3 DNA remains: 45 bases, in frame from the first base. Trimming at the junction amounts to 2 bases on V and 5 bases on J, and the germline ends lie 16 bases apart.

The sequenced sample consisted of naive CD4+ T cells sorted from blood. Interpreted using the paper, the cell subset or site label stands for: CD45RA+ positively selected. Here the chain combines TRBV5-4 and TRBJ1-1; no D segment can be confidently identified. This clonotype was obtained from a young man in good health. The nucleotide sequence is TGTGCCAGCAGCTTTTTCGCAGGTTCGGTGACTGAAGCTTTCTTT. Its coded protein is CASSFFAGSVTEAFF. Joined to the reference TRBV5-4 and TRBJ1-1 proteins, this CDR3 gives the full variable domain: ETGVTQSPTHLIKTRGQQVTLRCSSQSGHNTVSWYQQALGQGPQFIFQYYREEENGRGNFPPRFSGLQFPNYSSELNVNALELDDSALYLCASSFFAGSVTEAFFGQGTRLTVV.